This T cell receptor beta chain was found in a study of blood T cells in healthy people across ages. Findings and caveats of the study: Getting older went along with TCR beta diversity per million T cells dropping roughly linearly.

This clonotype was seen a few times. Its matching antigen is unknown. V was clipped by 6 bases and J by 15 bases, with 18 bases between them. The CDR3 extends over 11 amino acids. Germline V gene sequence: CDR1 DFQATT, CDR2 SNEGSKA (reference sequence). Using a J-beta primer mix together with a sample-barcoded 5' primer, a second PCR was run for roughly 7 to 11 cycles. One entry per CDR3 protein, called by TCRdb with MiXCR from the 5' RACE reads. The repertoire holds about 730,000 distinct CDR3 sequences, with 43% as singletons. The V and J genes are TRBV20-1 and TRBJ2-1; no clear D gene. What was sequenced was blood. The sequence came from a woman in her sixties or seventies in good health. CDR3 DNA sequence: TGCAGTGCCAGCCCGACGGGTATGTTGTTCTTC. Protein: CSASPTGMLFF.